The 31 T cell receptor beta chains reported below all come from one sample, sequenced in a study of T cells after yellow fever vaccination. TCRdb analysed the 5' RACE reads with MiXCR anew, one entry per CDR3 protein. The sample includes 450,000 to 550,000 distinct CDR3 sequences, just over 20% of them seen just once. Sequenced material: PBMCs, taken roughly 23 days after the first yellow fever vaccination. These receptors all come from a man between 18 and 29 years old who received the YFV17D yellow fever vaccine.

The chain has TRBV6-6 and TRBJ1-5, with no clear D. The CDR3 runs 13 residues. Germline V gene lookup returns CDR1 MNHNY and CDR2 SVGAGI (reference sequence). Trimming pared 5 bases from V and 4 bases from J, leaving 9 bases between. The CDR3 bases are TGTGCCAGCAGTACGAATAATAATCAGCCCCAGCATTTT. It specifies CASSTNNNQPQHF.

The V gene is TRBV9, the J gene TRBJ1-5, with unresolved D. Germline assignment: CDR1 SGDLS and CDR2 YYNGEE. The CDR3 spans 14 residues. Deletions cut 6 bases from V and 3 bases from J, with 13 bases between. The CDR3 coding sequence is TGTGCCAGCACGAGGGCCCTGTCCAATCAGCCCCAGCATTTT. Translating gives CASTRALSNQPQHF. The full variable domain, in which reference TRBV9 and TRBJ1-5 provide the parts outside the CDR3, is DSGVTQTPKHLITATGQRVTLRCSPRSGDLSVYWYQQSLDQGLQFLIQYYNGEERAKGNILERFSAQQFPDLHSELNLSSLELGDSALYFCASTRALSNQPQHFGDGTRLSIL.

V gene TRBV9 combines with J gene TRBJ2-5; D is unresolved. The germline gives CDR1 SGDLS, CDR2 YYNGEE. This CDR3 comprises 15 residues. Trimming took off 0 bases at V and 2 bases at J, with 11 bases between the two ends. The CDR3 protein is CASSVEGIHQETQYF. The CDR3 DNA sequence: TGTGCCAGCAGCGTAGAAGGGATTCATCAAGAGACCCAGTACTTC.

The CDR3 DNA is TGTGCCAGCAGCCCCGACGGACTTCTTTCGGGCAATGAGCAGTTCTTC. This gives the protein CASSPDGLLSGNEQFF. The gene calls are TRBV7-2 and TRBJ2-1, with a possible D match to TRBD2 (5 bases). The V end lost 5 bases, the J end lost 6 bases, and 20 bases lay between the germline ends. Germline CDR1 reads SGHTA; CDR2 reads FQGNSA. This CDR3 spans 16 amino acids. The entire variable domain, with the rest obtained from reference TRBV7-2 and TRBJ2-1, is as follows: GAGVSQSPSNKVTEKGKDVELRCDPISGHTALYWYRQSLGQGLEFLIYFQGNSAPDKSGLPSDRFSAERTGGSVSTLTIQRTQQEDSAVYLCASSPDGLLSGNEQFFGPGTRLTVL.

Only a few counts were recorded for this clonotype. The V call is TRBV4-1, the J call TRBJ2-3; D might be TRBD1 or TRBD2, each matching 6 bases. With 8 bases removed from V and 4 bases from J, the gap between germline ends came to 16 bases. The CDR3 has 14 amino acids. CDR1 MGHRA and CDR2 YSYEKL come from the germline V gene. CDR3 residues: CASGKGGGADTQYF. CDR3 DNA sequence: TGCGCCAGCGGAAAGGGGGGTGGAGCAGATACGCAGTATTTT.

This clonotype was detected once. This sequence joins TRBV5-1 and TRBJ2-6; D is unclear. The CDR3 loop spans 16 amino acids. Germline CDR1 reads SGHRS; CDR2 reads YFSETQ. V lost 2 bases to trimming and J lost 0 bases, with 9 bases between them. The chain's CDR3 is CASSFAPPSGANVLTF. The DNA of the CDR3 is TGCGCCAGCAGCTTTGCCCCACCCTCTGGGGCCAACGTCCTGACTTTC. Using reference TRBV5-1 and TRBJ2-6 for the parts outside the CDR3, the full variable domain is KAGVTQTPRYLIKTRGQQVTLSCSPISGHRSVSWYQQTPGQGLQFLFEYFSETQRNKGNFPGRFSGRQFSNSRSEMNVSTLELGDSALYLCASSFAPPSGANVLTFGAGSRLTVL.

This clonotype has a handful of counts. The chain joins TRBV7-2 to TRBJ2-7, with 9 bases identical to TRBD2. The V and J ends lost 1 base and 4 bases, in that order; junction bases with no gene match: 8. The germline CDR1 and CDR2 sequences are SGHTA and FQGNSA. This CDR3 has 16 residues. The CDR3 region is CASSLEMAAGGYEQYF. In nucleotides, the CDR3 is TGTGCCAGCAGCTTAGAAATGGCAGCGGGGGGTTACGAGCAGTACTTC.

The V and J genes are TRBV7-3 and TRBJ2-7; 7 nucleotides line up with TRBD1. The CDR3 runs to 13 residues. The V gene's germline CDR1 is SGHTA and CDR2 FQGTGA. The ends lost 4 bases at V and 2 bases at J; junction bases unmatched: 2. CDR3 bases: TGTGCCAGCAGCTCTAGGGGGCCCTACGAGCAGTACGTC. Its translation is CASSSRGPYEQYV.

This clonotype was observed a handful of times. The gene calls are TRBV6-5 and TRBJ2-1; D uncertain. The CDR3 has 14 residues. Deletions cut 0 bases from V and 8 bases from J, with 11 bases between. Germline loops: CDR1 MNHEY, CDR2 SVGAGI. The CDR3 DNA reads as TGTGCCAGCAGTTACTCGAACTACGGGCATGAGCAGTTCTTC. This translates into CASSYSNYGHEQFF.

In its sample, this clonotype was seen once. The V and J genes are TRBV5-4 and TRBJ2-1; a weak D match, TRBD2 (5 bases). Germline V gene sequence: CDR1 SGHNT, CDR2 YYREEE (reference sequence). CDR3 length equals 14 residues. The V end lost 0 bases, the J end lost 9 bases, and 13 bases lay between the germline ends. The CDR3 nucleotides read TGTGCCAGCAGCTTGGTACTAGAAACAACTGAGCAGTTCTTC. It encodes CASSLVLETTEQFF.

This clonotype was observed a few times. The rearrangement joins TRBV6-1 to TRBJ1-2; TRBD1 matches at 11 bases. The junction had 9 bases not matched to a gene; V was cut back by 5 bases and J by 4 bases. CDR1 is MNHNS, CDR2 SASEGT, per germline. The CDR3 has 16 residues. The CDR3 sequence is CASSRNGQGARYGYTF. As DNA, the CDR3 is TGTGCCAGCAGTCGCAATGGACAGGGGGCGCGCTATGGCTACACCTTC.

This clonotype has only a few counts. The chain has TRBV7-3 and TRBJ1-1; weak D call: TRBD1 (6 bases). Trimming removed 5 bases at V and 1 base at J, with 14 bases between. CDR3 length: 15 residues. CDR1 is SGHTA, CDR2 FQGTGA, per germline. In nucleotides, the CDR3 is TGTGCCAGCAGCGTTAACAGGGATCCGAACACTGAAGCTTTCTTT. Its translation is CASSVNRDPNTEAFF. Full variable domain (missing parts from reference TRBV7-3 and TRBJ1-1): GAGVSQTPSNKVTEKGKYVELRCDPISGHTALYWYRQSLGQGPEFLIYFQGTGAADDSGLPNDRFFAVRPEGSVSTLKIQRTERGDSAVYLCASSVNRDPNTEAFFGQGTRLTVV.

The chain is built from TRBV6-4 and TRBJ1-2, with 12 bases identical to TRBD1. CDR1 is MRHNA and CDR2 is SNTAGT in the germline V gene. The trim removed 6 bases at V and 8 bases at J, leaving 4 bases unmatched. The CDR3 covers 13 residues. CDR3 bases: TGTGCCAGCAGCGGGGACAGGGGGCGAGGCTACACCTTC. Its protein product is CASSGDRGRGYTF.

This clonotype was counted only a few times. The rearrangement joins TRBV14 to TRBJ2-1, with 7 bases identical to TRBD1. The CDR3 spans 15 residues. Unmatched junction bases numbered 3, after V lost 1 base and J lost 3 bases. Germline V gene lookup returns CDR1 SGHDN and CDR2 FVKESK. CDR3 nucleotides: TGTGCCAGCAGCCAAGGACAGGGTTTCTACAATGAGCAGTTCTTC. Translation gives CASSQGQGFYNEQFF.

The V gene is TRBV5-1, the J gene TRBJ2-3; 8 nucleotides align to TRBD1. The CDR3 is 16 amino acids. The J segment lost 4 bases and the V segment lost 4 bases, leaving 11 bases of the junction unmatched. CDR1 SGHRS and CDR2 YFSETQ come from the germline V gene. The DNA for the CDR3 is TGCGCCAGCAGCGCACTGACAGGGGTAGGGGCAGATACGCAGTATTTT. It translates to CASSALTGVGADTQYF.

This clonotype was observed many times. One end of the junction does not line up with germline, which may come from a read error. This sequence joins TRBV3-1 and TRBJ1-6; no reliable D call. Germline V gene sequence: CDR1 LGHDT, CDR2 YNNKEL (reference sequence). CDR3 size: 14 residues. The CDR3 region is CASSLTSSNSPLHF. CDR3 sequence (DNA): TGTGCCAGCAGCCTTACATCCTCTAATTCACCCCTCCACTTT.

The chain recombines TRBV28 with TRBJ2-2; no clear D. Germline lookup yields CDR1 MDHEN and CDR2 SYDVKM. V lost 6 bases to trimming and J lost 7 bases, with 12 bases between them. The CDR3 totals 13 residues. The CDR3 region is CASRAAGFGELFF. The DNA for the CDR3 is TGTGCCAGCAGGGCGGCTGGATTCGGGGAGCTGTTTTTT.

This clonotype was detected only a few times. The rearrangement uses TRBV12-3 or TRBV12-4 and TRBJ2-1; D is unresolved. V lost 3 bases and J 6 bases, leaving 9 bases between the germline ends. This CDR3 region has 13 residues. The CDR3, as DNA: TGTGCCAGCAGTTTTGCCCAATCCAATGAGCAGTTCTTC. It translates to CASSFAQSNEQFF.

The CDR3 region has the DNA TGTGCCAGCAGTCCCACGACTGGTGCGGGGACCGGGGAGCTGTTTTTT. Encoded protein: CASSPTTGAGTGELFF. The chain links TRBV7-3 to TRBJ2-2; TRBD2 is a possible D gene (6 bases). V was pared by 6 bases and J by 5 bases, with 19 bases between. Germline loops: CDR1 SGHTA, CDR2 FQGTGA. This CDR3 is built from 16 residues.

The table lists this clonotype with a few counts. This chain connects TRBV6-5 to TRBJ2-5, with D perhaps matching TRBD2 (6 bases). Germline V gene sequence: CDR1 MNHEY, CDR2 SVGAGI. The CDR3 sequence is 13 residues long. Trimming took off 2 bases at V and 4 bases at J, with 8 bases between the two ends. The CDR3 reads CASSYPGVETQYF. The CDR3, as DNA: TGTGCCAGCAGTTACCCGGGGGTAGAGACCCAGTACTTC.

The CDR3 nucleotides are TGTGCCAGCAGCCAGGGCCTCGGTAAGATCACAGATACGCAGTATTTT. This sequence encodes CASSQGLGKITDTQYF. The chain recombines TRBV7-9 with TRBJ2-3, with D perhaps matching TRBD1 (5 bases). The germline V gene has CDR1 SEHNR and CDR2 FQNEAQ (reference sequence). V was clipped by 5 bases and J by 2 bases, with 17 bases between them. This CDR3 is 16 amino acids long.

This clonotype was seen only a few times. The chain combines TRBV4-2 with TRBJ2-3; D ambiguous. V lost 1 base, J lost 1 base, and 12 bases lay in between. Germline V gene lookup returns CDR1 LGHNA and CDR2 YNFKEQ. The CDR3 runs 16 residues. CDR3 protein: CASSQASPTGTDTQYF. CDR3 bases: TGTGCCAGCAGCCAAGCGTCCCCCACTGGCACAGATACGCAGTATTTT.

The chain has TRBV4-1 and TRBJ2-1; perhaps TRBD2 as D (7 bases). There are 17 residues in the CDR3. CDR1 and CDR2 (germline): MGHRA, YSYEKL. V was pared by 4 bases and J by 5 bases, with 21 bases between. The DNA for the CDR3 is TGCGCCAGCAGCCCGGGGGCCGGAGTAGCGGGTAACAATGAGCAGTTCTTC. Translating gives CASSPGAGVAGNNEQFF.

This clonotype was recorded a few times. The CDR3 DNA reads TGCAGCGTTGAAGAAACGAGGGGCTACGAGCAGTACTTC. This gives the protein CSVEETRGYEQYF. The rearrangement links TRBV29-1 to TRBJ2-7, with D possibly being TRBD1 or TRBD2 (5 bases each). CDR1 is SQVTM and CDR2 is ANQGSEA in the germline V gene. This CDR3 spans 13 amino acids. Trimming shortened V by 0 bases and J by 3 bases, and 9 bases separated the two germline ends.

This clonotype was recorded a few times. The chain carries TRBV10-3 and TRBJ2-3; 8 nucleotides match TRBD2. This CDR3 is 15 amino acids long. The junction had 4 bases not matched to a gene; V was cut back by 3 bases and J by 2 bases. Germline loops: CDR1 ENHRY, CDR2 SYGVKD. In DNA, the CDR3 is TGTGCCATCAGTGATGCCGGGGGGGTCACAGATACGCAGTATTTT. It yields the protein CAISDAGGVTDTQYF.

V usage is TRBV24-1 and J usage is TRBJ2-5; D is possibly TRBD2 (6 bases). Trimming removed 2 bases at V and 5 bases at J, with 11 bases between. Per the germline V gene, CDR1 is KGHDR and CDR2 is SFDVKD. This CDR3 has 14 residues. CDR3 region: CATSDWASAETQYF. CDR3 nucleotides: TGTGCCACCAGTGATTGGGCTAGCGCGGAGACCCAGTACTTC.

This clonotype appeared a few times. This chain links TRBV7-2 with TRBJ2-2; TRBD2 matches at 11 bases. Germline CDR1 SGHTA, CDR2 FQGNSA. The CDR3 spans 16 residues. The trim removed 1 base at V and 5 bases at J, leaving 3 bases unmatched. The CDR3 is CASSLVSSGGTGELFF. CDR3 DNA: TGTGCCAGCAGCTTAGTTTCTAGCGGGGGGACCGGGGAGCTGTTTTTT.

The chain links TRBV3-1 to TRBJ1-6; D is ambiguous. The germline gives CDR1 LGHDT, CDR2 YNNKEL (reference sequence). The CDR3 length is 17 residues. Trimming removed 0 bases from V and 0 bases from J, with 9 bases in between. The CDR3 bases are TGTGCCAGCAGCCAAGATGGTCAAAGCTCCTATAATTCACCCCTCCACTTT. It specifies CASSQDGQSSYNSPLHF. Filled out from reference TRBV3-1 and TRBJ1-6, the complete variable domain reads DTAVSQTPKYLVTQMGNDKSIKCEQNLGHDTMYWYKQDSKKFLKIMFSYNNKELIINETVPNRFSPKSPDKAHLNLHINSLELGDSAVYFCASSQDGQSSYNSPLHFGNGTRLTVT.

V gene TRBV12-3 or TRBV12-4 combines with J gene TRBJ2-3; a possible D gene is TRBD2 (6 bases). The CDR3 totals 14 residues. Trimming took off 6 bases at V and 2 bases at J, with 12 bases between the two ends. CDR3 coding DNA: TGTGCCAGCAGGCTAATAGCGGCCACAGATACGCAGTATTTT. It encodes CASRLIAATDTQYF.

The V gene is TRBV10-3, the J gene TRBJ2-3; 7 bases fit TRBD2. This CDR3 comprises 13 residues. Germline V gives CDR1 ENHRY, CDR2 SYGVKD. Losses at the gene ends were 8 bases for V and 6 bases for J; bases not matched to a gene: 8. CDR3 sequence: CAIGRDPQDTQYF. For the CDR3, the DNA is TGTGCCATCGGGAGGGACCCTCAGGATACGCAGTATTTT.

This rearrangement joins TRBV6-1 to TRBJ2-5; a possible D gene is TRBD1 (6 bases). Germline V lookup: CDR1 MNHNS, CDR2 SASEGT. CDR3 size: 13 residues. Trimming removed 6 bases at V and 3 bases at J, with 11 bases between. The CDR3 reads CASSPGHKETQYF. CDR3 nucleotide sequence: TGTGCCAGCAGCCCGGGACACAAAGAGACCCAGTACTTC.